The 9 T cell receptor beta chains reported below all come from one sample, sequenced in a study of blood T cell repertoires in COVID-19. Produced via immunoSEQ multiplex PCR; TCRdb's table is partial and in-frame only. Of fewer than 120,000 clones in the sample, about 85% were seen once. Sequencing was done on a sample of peripheral blood. These receptors all stem from a human donor in a cohort sampled during active COVID-19.

The chain has TRBV5-1 and TRBJ1-1; tentatively, D is TRBD1 (5 bases). This CDR3 has 15 amino acids. Germline CDR1 is SGHRS and CDR2 is YFSETQ. Trimming removed 4 bases at V and 4 bases at J, with 17 bases between. The CDR3 nucleotides are TGCGCCAGCAGCCCGGGCGGGGCGAAGGGCACTGAAGCTTTCTTT. It translates to CASSPGGAKGTEAFF. Full variable domain (rest looked up from reference TRBV5-1 and TRBJ1-1): KAGVTQTPRYLIKTRGQQVTLSCSPISGHRSVSWYQQTPGQGLQFLFEYFSETQRNKGNFPGRFSGRQFSNSRSEMNVSTLELGDSALYLCASSPGGAKGTEAFFGQGTRLTVV.

The rearrangement uses TRBV5-4 and TRBJ1-4, with unresolved D. The V and J ends lost 4 bases and 7 bases respectively, with 14 bases between them. The CDR3 is 14 amino acids. CDR1 is SGHNT, CDR2 YYREEE, per germline (reference sequence). CDR3 loop: CASSIDRGSEKLFF. The CDR3 region has the DNA TGTGCCAGCAGCATCGATCGAGGAAGTGAAAAACTGTTTTTT.

This clone has only one observation. This sequence joins TRBV7-2 and TRBJ1-3; D is unclear. Germline loops: CDR1 SGHTA, CDR2 FQGNSA. The CDR3 loop spans 15 amino acids. With 1 base removed from V and 0 bases from J, the gap between germline ends came to 7 bases. The chain's CDR3 is CASSLVWSSGNTIYF. The CDR3 DNA reads TGTGCCAGCAGCTTAGTCTGGAGCTCTGGAAACACCATATATTTT.

The gene calls are TRBV6-1 and TRBJ1-1; D gene ambiguous. Trimming removed 1 base at V and 5 bases at J, with 11 bases between. This CDR3 spans 14 amino acids. Germline values: CDR1 MNHNS, CDR2 SASEGT. The CDR3 DNA reads as TGTGCCAGCAGTGAAGGGACTCTGCGGACTGAAGCTTTCTTT. Protein: CASSEGTLRTEAFF.

The rearrangement joins TRBV2 to TRBJ1-2; D gene unclear. V shed 2 bases and J shed 4 bases, with 8 bases lying between them. CDR1 is SNHLY and CDR2 is FYNNEI in the germline V gene. The CDR3 spans 13 residues. The chain's CDR3 is CASSERGTYGYTF. In DNA, the CDR3 is TGTGCCAGCAGTGAACGGGGAACCTATGGCTACACCTTC.

The genes are TRBV29-1 and TRBJ2-1; no definite D call. The CDR3 has 13 residues. Germline CDR1 is SQVTM and CDR2 is ANQGSEA. Deletions cut 5 bases from V and 4 bases from J, with 12 bases between. CDR3 sequence reads: CSVTADTYNEQFF. CDR3 sequence (DNA): TGCAGCGTTACAGCCGACACTTACAATGAGCAGTTCTTC.

The genes are TRBV9 and TRBJ2-5; possibly TRBD2 for D (5 bases). CDR1 is SGDLS, CDR2 YYNGEE, per germline. The germline V and J ends were trimmed by 4 bases and 5 bases, with 15 bases remaining between them. The CDR3 length is 14 residues. The CDR3 here is CASSLPGNSETQYF. The CDR3 bases are TGTGCCAGCAGCCTCCCCGGGAATTCGGAGACCCAGTACTTC.

The rearrangement links TRBV5-1 to TRBJ1-1; 11 bases map to TRBD1. Trimming removed 0 bases from V and 5 bases from J; junction bases left unmatched: 0. The CDR3 has 14 residues. Germline values: CDR1 SGHRS, CDR2 YFSETQ. CDR3 region: CASSLGDRGTEAFF. The CDR3 coding sequence is TGCGCCAGCAGCTTGGGGGACAGGGGGACTGAAGCTTTCTTT.

The rearrangement joins TRBV10-3 to TRBJ2-7; D gene ambiguous. Per germline, CDR1 ENHRY and CDR2 SYGVKD. This CDR3 contains 12 residues. V was pared by 0 bases and J by 10 bases, with 10 bases between. CDR3 sequence reads: CAISESGKPQYF. For the CDR3, the DNA is TGTGCCATCAGTGAGTCGGGCAAGCCCCAGTACTTC.